This entry lists 13 T cell receptor beta chains sequenced from one sample in a study of cytomegalovirus exposure and HLA in healthy donors. The PCR made use of 60 Vbeta and 13 Jbeta primers. Sequenced by immunoSEQ multiplex PCR; TCRdb stores in-frame clones only, minus some. The sample holds around 120,000 clones, around three quarters seen once. The sequencing input was PBMCs. The receptors were sampled from a man over 45 in good health and CMV-seropositive.

This chain links TRBV5-6 with TRBJ2-3; D is perhaps TRBD2 (5 bases). V lost 4 bases and J lost 5, with 17 bases in between. This CDR3 comprises 15 residues. Germline V gives CDR1 SGHDT, CDR2 YYEEEE. The CDR3 sequence is CASSPIGESVDTQYF. The DNA of the CDR3 is TGTGCCAGCAGCCCAATCGGGGAGTCGGTAGATACGCAGTATTTT. Complete variable domain (other parts from reference TRBV5-6 and TRBJ2-3): DAGVTQSPTHLIKTRGQQVTLRCSPKSGHDTVSWYQQALGQGPQFIFQYYEEEERQRGNFPDRFSGHQFPNYSSELNVNALLLGDSALYLCASSPIGESVDTQYFGPGTRLTVL.

The chain uses TRBV5-1 and TRBJ2-2; D possibly corresponds to TRBD1 (6 bases). The CDR3 runs 17 residues. Trimming cost V 4 bases and J 3 bases, with 19 bases left between them. Germline V gene lookup returns CDR1 SGHRS and CDR2 YFSETQ. CDR3 bases: TGCGCCAGCAGCCCCCCGGTGGCAGGGGATTACACCGGGGAGCTGTTTTTT. It is translated as CASSPPVAGDYTGELFF.

The J gene is TRBJ2-2, the V gene TRBV5-6, with 7 bases identical to TRBD2. Germline V CDR1 and CDR2: SGHDT, YYEEEE. The CDR3 is 16 residues long. The trim removed 3 bases at V and 2 bases at J, leaving 7 bases unmatched. The CDR3 DNA reads TGTGCCAGCAGCTCAACCAAGCGGGGTAACACCGGGGAGCTGTTTTTT. Residues: CASSSTKRGNTGELFF.

This clone appeared once. This chain's CDR3 is CASSVGTGVQPQHF. The CDR3 region has the DNA TGTGCCAGCAGCGTAGGGACAGGGGTTCAGCCCCAGCATTTT. V gene TRBV9 combines with J gene TRBJ1-5; 9 nucleotides line up with TRBD1. The CDR3 is 14 residues long. Germline CDR1 reads SGDLS; CDR2 reads YYNGEE. Unmatched junction bases numbered 1, after V lost 0 bases and J lost 6 bases.

The chain combines TRBV5-1 with TRBJ2-7; 7 nucleotides line up with TRBD1. CDR1 and CDR2 (germline): SGHRS, YFSETQ. V dropped 2 bases and J dropped 6; count of bases not matched to a gene: 14. The CDR3 is 16 residues long. CDR3 in DNA: TGCGCCAGCAGCTTTCTTACAGGGGCTGCTCGTGTCGAGCAGTACTTC. Its protein is CASSFLTGAARVEQYF.

The rearrangement uses TRBV19 and TRBJ2-6, with D maybe TRBD1 (6 bases). This CDR3 is 15 amino acids long. Between the trimmed V and J ends, which lost 8 bases and 0 bases, there was a span of 11 bases. Germline assignment: CDR1 LNHDA and CDR2 SQIVND (reference sequence). CDR3 bases: TGTGCCAGTGCACGGGGACACTCTGGGGCCAACGTCCTGACTTTC. This translates into CASARGHSGANVLTF. The full variable domain, completed using reference TRBV19 and TRBJ2-6, is DGGITQSPKYLFRKEGQNVTLSCEQNLNHDAMYWYRQDPGQGLRLIYYSQIVNDFQKGDIAEGYSVSREKKESFPLTVTSAQKNPTAFYLCASARGHSGANVLTFGAGSRLTVL.

The rearrangement joins TRBV5-8 to TRBJ2-3; no definite D call. The V gene lost 5 bases and the J gene lost 5 bases, with 18 bases spanning the gap. The CDR3 contains 15 residues. Germline CDR1 and CDR2: SGHTS and YDEGEE. In nucleotides, the CDR3 is TGTGCCAGCAGTCTTTTACGGCGGCTCGGAGATACGCAGTATTTT. It encodes CASSLLRRLGDTQYF.

In this sample, this clone turned up a few times. V and J are TRBV7-3 and TRBJ2-3; TRBD2 agrees at 13 bases. Germline V lookup: CDR1 SGHTA, CDR2 FQGTGA. The CDR3 is made up of 15 amino acids. V trimming: 6 bases; J trimming: 8 bases; junction bases outside the gene matches: 8. In DNA, the CDR3 is TGTGCCAGCAGTCCGGGACTAGCGGGACCGTCTACGCAGTATTTT. Encoded protein: CASSPGLAGPSTQYF.

The chain couples TRBV5-1 to TRBJ1-2, with unresolved D. With 0 bases removed from V and 3 bases from J, the gap between germline ends came to 6 bases. The length of the CDR3 is 13 residues. Germline V CDR1 and CDR2: SGHRS, YFSETQ. CDR3 nucleotide sequence: TGCGCCAGCAGCTTGGGGGCAGACTATGGCTACACCTTC. It encodes CASSLGADYGYTF.

The rearrangement links TRBV11-3 to TRBJ2-7, with 8 positions matching TRBD2. V was pared by 5 bases and J by 7 bases, with 10 bases of the junction left unmatched. The CDR3 has 14 amino acids. Germline CDR1 and CDR2: SGHNT and YENEEA. CDR3 sequence: CASSPPGLGQEQYF. The CDR3 nucleotides read TGTGCCAGCAGCCCGCCGGGACTAGGACAGGAGCAGTACTTC.

The rearrangement uses TRBV19 and TRBJ1-1; D perhaps matches TRBD1 (5 bases). The germline V gene has CDR1 LNHDA and CDR2 SQIVND (reference sequence). Deletions cut 6 bases from V and 11 bases from J, with 16 bases between. The CDR3 covers 12 residues. This CDR3 reads CASSQGDTVAFF. The DNA of the CDR3 is TGTGCCAGTAGCCAGGGTGACACGGTGGCTTTCTTT.

V and J are TRBV19 and TRBJ2-1; possibly TRBD1 for D (6 bases). The CDR3 spans 16 residues. The germline gives CDR1 LNHDA, CDR2 SQIVND (reference sequence). The V end lost 6 bases, the J end lost 0 bases, and 15 bases lay between the germline ends. The CDR3 loop reads CASSPDSSFSYNEQFF. The CDR3 DNA follows: TGTGCCAGTAGCCCGGACAGTTCCTTCTCCTACAATGAGCAGTTCTTC. The whole variable domain, remainder taken from reference TRBV19 and TRBJ2-1, is DGGITQSPKYLFRKEGQNVTLSCEQNLNHDAMYWYRQDPGQGLRLIYYSQIVNDFQKGDIAEGYSVSREKKESFPLTVTSAQKNPTAFYLCASSPDSSFSYNEQFFGPGTRLTVL.

This clone has a handful of counts. V and J are TRBV7-2 and TRBJ2-3; the D is unclear. The germline V gene has CDR1 SGHTA and CDR2 FQGNSA. Trimming took off 3 bases at V and 7 bases at J, with 11 bases between the two ends. The CDR3 is 13 residues long. The chain's CDR3 is CASSFGEPNTQYF. CDR3 coding DNA: TGTGCCAGCAGCTTTGGAGAACCAAATACGCAGTATTTT.